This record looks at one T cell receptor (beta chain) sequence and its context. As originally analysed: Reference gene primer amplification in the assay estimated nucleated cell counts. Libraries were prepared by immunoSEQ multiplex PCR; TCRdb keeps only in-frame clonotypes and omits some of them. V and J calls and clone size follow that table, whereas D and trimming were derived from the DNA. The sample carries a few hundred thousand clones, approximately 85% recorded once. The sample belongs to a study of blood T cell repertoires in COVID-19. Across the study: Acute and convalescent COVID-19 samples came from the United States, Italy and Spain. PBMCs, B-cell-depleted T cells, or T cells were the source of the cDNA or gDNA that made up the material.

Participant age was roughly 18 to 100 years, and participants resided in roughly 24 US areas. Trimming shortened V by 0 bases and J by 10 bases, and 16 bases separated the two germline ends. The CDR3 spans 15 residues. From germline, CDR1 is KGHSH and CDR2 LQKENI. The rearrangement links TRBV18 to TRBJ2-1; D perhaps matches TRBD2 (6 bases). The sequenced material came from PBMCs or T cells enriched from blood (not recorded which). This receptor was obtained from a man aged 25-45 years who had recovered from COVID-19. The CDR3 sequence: CASSPPSQGGGEQFF. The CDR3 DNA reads TGTGCCAGCTCACCACCCTCCCAGGGTGGGGGGGAGCAGTTCTTC. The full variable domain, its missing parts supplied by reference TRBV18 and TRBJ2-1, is NAGVMQNPRHLVRRRGQEARLRCSPMKGHSHVYWYRQLPEEGLKFMVYLQKENIIDESGMPKERFSAEFPKEGPSILRIQQVVRGDSAAYFCASSPPSQGGGEQFFGPGTRLTVL.